This TCR beta chain appears in the sequencing data of a study of shared clonotypes between healthy human individuals. Study findings and constraints: Only blood was sampled, and tissue TCR repertoires likely differ from blood ones.

Comment on this clone: What it binds is unknown.

Trimming took 6 bases from V and 0 from J; bases not matched to a gene: 10. Germline V gene lookup returns CDR1 SGHRS and CDR2 YFSETQ. The CDR3 spans 16 residues. Deep was the level at which the assay was run. Only in-frame clones appear in the TCRdb table, and some are missing; sequencing was by immunoSEQ multiplex PCR. Altogether roughly 500,000 clones are present, around 80% being singletons, with the ten largest covering 13%. The TCR originated in a woman aged 40 to 55 in good health. Some clones in this sample may be carry-over from other donors' samples. This sequence joins TRBV5-1 and TRBJ2-7; the match to TRBD1 covers 9 bases. What was sequenced was PBMCs. This CDR3 is CASTKMLTGGSYEQYF. CDR3 bases: TGCGCCAGCACCAAGATGTTGACAGGGGGCTCCTACGAGCAGTACTTC.